The 16 T cell receptor beta chains presented below share a single source sample, sequenced in a study of blood T cells in healthy people across ages. Together with a sample-barcoded 5' primer, a J-beta primer mix was included in a second PCR lasting roughly 6 to 12 cycles. TCRdb processed the 5' RACE reads anew with MiXCR; each CDR3 protein has one entry. The table lists about 780,000 distinct CDR3 sequences, about 26% of them singletons. The same sample was also used in a study of T cells of mothers and their children.

Sequencing input: blood. The receptor source for this set is a boy aged 5-17 years in good health.

This clonotype was observed a few times. J is TRBJ2-5 and V is TRBV10-2; D unresolved. The end of the DNA is better explained by TRBJ2-7, so the J call may be wrong. The germline V gene encodes CDR1 WSHSY and CDR2 SAAADI. The length of the CDR3 is 14 residues. CDR3 region: CASSETNQAYEQYF. For the CDR3, the DNA is TGCGCCAGCAGTGAGACGAATCAAGCCTACGAGCAGTACTTC.

The genes are TRBV9 and TRBJ2-7, with D possibly TRBD2 on 6 matching bases. V was shortened by 3 bases and J by 5 bases, with 21 bases between the two germline ends. This CDR3 is built from 16 residues. Per germline, CDR1 SGDLS and CDR2 YYNGEE. The CDR3 DNA reads TGTGCCAGCAGCGCCGGCCGTGGGCAGGGAGGCAACGAGCAGTACTTC. It yields the protein CASSAGRGQGGNEQYF.

This clonotype was counted between two and nine times. This chain uses TRBV3-1 with TRBJ1-1, with 12 nucleotides matching TRBD1. This CDR3 is built from 15 residues. Trimming removed 3 bases from V and 3 bases from J; junction bases left unmatched: 2. CDR1 and CDR2 from the germline V gene are LGHDT and YNNKEL (reference sequence). The CDR3 DNA reads TGTGCCAGCAGCCAGGGGACAGGGGGCGACACTGAAGCTTTCTTT. Residues: CASSQGTGGDTEAFF.

The chain employs TRBV2 and TRBJ2-2; D tentatively fits TRBD1 or TRBD2 (6 bases each). CDR1 is SNHLY and CDR2 is FYNNEI in the germline V gene. The CDR3 is made up of 14 amino acids. Trimming pared 8 bases from V and 8 bases from J, leaving 18 bases between. The DNA of the CDR3 is TGTGCCAGCCTCGAAATAAGGGGGACTGGGGAGCTGTTTTTT. It codes for CASLEIRGTGELFF.

In this sample, this clonotype turned up once. V and J are TRBV2 and TRBJ1-2; tentative D call: TRBD1 (5 bases). V was trimmed by 5 bases and J by 3 bases, leaving 10 bases between them. The CDR3 contains 13 residues. Germline CDR1 SNHLY, CDR2 FYNNEI. Here the CDR3 reads CASSYGHDYGYTF. The CDR3 DNA follows: TGTGCCAGCAGTTACGGACACGACTATGGCTACACCTTC.

This clonotype appeared a few times. At one end the junction does not follow the germline gene, possibly because of a read error. This sequence joins TRBV7-9 and TRBJ1-1; 8 nucleotides align to TRBD1. The CDR3 extends over 15 amino acids. Germline V lookup: CDR1 SEHNR, CDR2 FQNEAQ (reference sequence). CDR3 loop: CTSVDPGQGAGDAFF. In DNA form, the CDR3 reads TGTACCAGCGTAGATCCGGGGCAGGGGGCCGGAGACGCTTTCTTT.

This clonotype was observed a handful of times. In DNA, the CDR3 is TGCGCCAGCAGCTTGGAGTTAGCCGGGGTTGAGACCCAGTACTTC. It translates to CASSLELAGVETQYF. The chain links TRBV5-1 to TRBJ2-5; possible D gene TRBD2, 5 bases. Germline CDR1 SGHRS, CDR2 YFSETQ. CDR3 length: 15 residues. V lost 0 bases, J lost 5 bases, and 14 bases lay in between.

The chain has TRBV12-3 or TRBV12-4 and TRBJ2-7; 10 bases map to TRBD2. Trimming removed 2 bases from V and 6 bases from J; junction bases left unmatched: 7. The CDR3 covers 15 residues. CDR3 sequence: CASSLMASGGPEQYF. In DNA, the CDR3 is TGTGCCAGCAGTTTAATGGCTAGCGGGGGCCCCGAGCAGTACTTC.

The rearrangement links TRBV20-1 to TRBJ2-5; D is undetermined. This CDR3 region has 15 residues. Germline CDR1 and CDR2: DFQATT and SNEGSKA (reference sequence). Trimming took off 0 bases at V and 0 bases at J, with 11 bases between the two ends. DNA for the CDR3: TGCAGTGCTAGAGATCTCTCGGTGTACCAAGAGACCCAGTACTTC. The encoded protein is CSARDLSVYQETQYF.

A remark on this clonotype: A junction boundary mismatches the germline segment, possibly from a read error. The chain combines TRBV4-1 with TRBJ2-2, with D possibly being TRBD2 (6 bases). The germline CDR1 and CDR2 sequences are MGHRA and YSYEKL. The CDR3 is made up of 15 amino acids. CDR3 region: CASSLPGTETGELSF. The CDR3 nucleotides read TGCGCCAGCAGCCTCCCCGGGACTGAAACCGGGGAGCTGTCTTTT.

This clonotype was counted only a few times. This chain uses TRBV20-1 with TRBJ2-1, with D possibly being TRBD1 or TRBD2 (5 bases each). The CDR3 spans 14 residues. Germline CDR1 is DFQATT and CDR2 is SNEGSKA (reference sequence). V was pared by 3 bases and J by 8 bases, with 17 bases between. The CDR3 sequence: CSARPPGPSDEQFF. As DNA, the CDR3 is TGCAGTGCTAGGCCTCCGGGGCCATCCGATGAGCAGTTCTTC.

CDR3 sequence (DNA): TGTGCCAGCACGGACGGAAACTATGGCTACACCTTC. This gives the protein CASTDGNYGYTF. The V and J genes are TRBV7-9 and TRBJ1-2, with D unclear. Germline CDR1 SEHNR, CDR2 FQNEAQ (reference sequence). V dropped 7 bases and J dropped 2 bases, with 8 bases sitting between them. The CDR3 is 12 amino acids.

The chain recombines TRBV10-3 with TRBJ2-2; 12 bases are shared with TRBD2. J gave up 3 bases and V 6 bases, and 5 bases lay outside the gene matches. Germline V gene lookup returns CDR1 ENHRY and CDR2 SYGVKD. CDR3 size: 16 residues. In nucleotides, the CDR3 is TGTGCCATCAGCCCTAGCGGGGGGGCCGACACCGGGGAGCTGTTTTTT. As protein: CAISPSGGADTGELFF.

This clonotype was found a few times. Here the CDR3 reads CASSLARDMSSGANVLTF. CDR3 DNA: TGTGCCAGCAGCTTGGCCCGGGACATGAGCTCTGGGGCCAACGTCCTGACTTTC. This chain uses TRBV5-4 with TRBJ2-6; the D gene is possibly TRBD1 (6 bases). This CDR3 contains 18 residues. Trimming stripped 0 bases from V and 0 bases from J, with 13 bases between. CDR1 is SGHNT and CDR2 is YYREEE in the germline V gene (reference sequence).

Only a few counts were recorded for this clonotype. V usage is TRBV7-3 and J usage is TRBJ1-2; TRBD1 matches 11 bases. This CDR3 spans 13 amino acids. Germline V gene lookup returns CDR1 SGHTA and CDR2 FQGTGA. Trimming at V came to 1 base and at J to 12 bases, leaving 4 bases not matched to a gene. The CDR3 loop is CASSLMGQGDHTF. CDR3 coding DNA: TGTGCCAGCAGCTTAATGGGACAGGGGGATCACACCTTC.

This clonotype was picked up a small number of times. V is TRBV20-1 and J is TRBJ1-2, with a tentative D call TRBD1 (6 bases). Between the trimmed V and J ends, which lost 6 bases and 1 base, there was a span of 12 bases. The length of the CDR3 is 13 residues. Per the germline V gene, CDR1 is DFQATT and CDR2 is SNEGSKA (reference sequence). The CDR3 bases are TGCAGTGCCGCGACAGGCATTAACTATGGCTACACCTTC. Translating it yields CSAATGINYGYTF.